The rows below give T cell receptor beta chains drawn from one sample of a study of CD8 T cells in ankylosing spondylitis. A single record per CDR3 protein comes from TCRdb applying MiXCR to the 5' RACE reads. This sample has about 220,000 distinct CDR3 sequences, with around 25% found just once. Sequencing used blood, either unsorted or a sorted T cell fraction (not recorded which). All receptors come from a male donor with ankylosing spondylitis or in good health (not recorded which). The CDR3 runs from the conserved cysteine through the conserved F or W. A D gene is named only where the DNA matches it firmly. The listing skips clone size in some rows; elsewhere it reads once, few, many or a size class.

>TRBJ2-1|many|TRBV29-1|TRBD2
TGCAGCGTTGATGTTTCGGCTAGCGGGGTAGTTTACAATGAGCAGTTCTTC
CSVDVSASGVVYNEQFF
>TRBJ2-2|few|TRBV7-9|.
TGTGCCAGCAGCTCGAGACTAGGGGTCACCGGGGAGCTGTTTTTT
CASSSRLGVTGELFF
>TRBJ2-2|.|TRBV9|TRBD2
TGTGCCAGCAGCGTAGATGGTAGCGGGAGGTCCGGGAACACCGGGGAGCTGTTTTTT
CASSVDGSGRSGNTGELFF
>TRBJ2-1|many|TRBV20-1|TRBD2
TGCAGTGCTAGGGTATTGAGCGGGAAAAGCTCCTACAATGAGCAGTTCTTC
CSARVLSGKSSYNEQFF
>TRBJ2-1|few|TRBV20-1|TRBD2
TGCAGTGCCAGAATAGTGGGAGGGGACTACAATGAGCAGTTCTTC
CSARIVGGDYNEQFF
>TRBJ2-5|few|TRBV29-1|.
TGCAGCGTCTCACTTCGCTTCCAAGAGACCCAGTACTTC
CSVSLRFQETQYF
>TRBJ2-7|.|TRBV6-5|TRBD1
TGTGCCAGCAGTTACTTGGGCAGGGGGAACGACGAGCAGTACTTC
CASSYLGRGNDEQYF
>TRBJ2-2|many|TRBV4-3|.
TGCGCCAGCAGCCAAGCGGGACTTATGATTCAGGCGAACACCGGGGAGCTGTTTTTT
CASSQAGLMIQANTGELFF
>TRBJ2-1|.|TRBV5-1|TRBD2
TGCGCCAGCAGCTTGGGGGCTAGCGGGAGAGTAGCGAATGAGCAGTTCTTC
CASSLGASGRVANEQFF
>TRBJ1-2|.|TRBV10-3|TRBD1
TGTGCCATCAGTGAGACCCAGGGGGCCATCAACTATGGCTACACCTTC
CAISETQGAINYGYTF